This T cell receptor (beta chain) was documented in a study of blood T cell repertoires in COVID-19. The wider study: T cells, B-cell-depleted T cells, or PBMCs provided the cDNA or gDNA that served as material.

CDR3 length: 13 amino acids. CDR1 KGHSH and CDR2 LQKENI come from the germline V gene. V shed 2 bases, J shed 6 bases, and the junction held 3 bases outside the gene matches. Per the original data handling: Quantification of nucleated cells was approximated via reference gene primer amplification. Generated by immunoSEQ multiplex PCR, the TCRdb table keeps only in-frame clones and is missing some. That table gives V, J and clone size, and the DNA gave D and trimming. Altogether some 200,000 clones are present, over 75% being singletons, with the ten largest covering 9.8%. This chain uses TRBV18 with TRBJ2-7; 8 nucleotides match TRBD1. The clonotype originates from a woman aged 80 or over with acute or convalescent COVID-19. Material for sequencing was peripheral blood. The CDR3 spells CASSPSGTGEQYF. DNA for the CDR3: TGTGCCAGCTCACCATCCGGGACAGGCGAGCAGTACTTC.